This entry concerns a single TCR beta chain. Its antigen remains unknown. Extracted RNA was reverse transcribed into cDNA, the sequencing template. Generated by immunoSEQ multiplex PCR, the TCRdb table keeps only in-frame clones and is missing some. The sample carries over 250,000 clones, 60% recorded once. Trimming pared 7 bases from V and 2 bases from J, leaving 18 bases between. Germline V gives CDR1 SGHRS, CDR2 YFSETQ. This CDR3 is 15 amino acids long. Treatment of the sample: oral pan-JAK inhibitor, 5-10 mg twice daily. The sample belongs to a study of CD8+ T cells in alopecia areata. About the research overall: Scoring of treated patients' severity used the percentage of affected scalp area.

The study, taken as a whole, reports: Resident alphabeta T cells of normal skin are also sequenced in scalp samples. Tofacitinib yielded significantly lower scalp clonality and fewer expanded CD8+ clones among the top 100.

This specimen consisted of CD4+ T cells sorted from blood, obtained around week 54, from a patient treated with tofacitinib. The chain couples TRBV5-1 to TRBJ1-2, with D tentatively TRBD1 (5 bases). This TCR was recovered from a human donor with alopecia areata. The DNA of the CDR3 is TGCGCCAGCCAAAACAGGCCAACCCCGAACTATGGCTACACCTTC. It codes for CASQNRPTPNYGYTF.